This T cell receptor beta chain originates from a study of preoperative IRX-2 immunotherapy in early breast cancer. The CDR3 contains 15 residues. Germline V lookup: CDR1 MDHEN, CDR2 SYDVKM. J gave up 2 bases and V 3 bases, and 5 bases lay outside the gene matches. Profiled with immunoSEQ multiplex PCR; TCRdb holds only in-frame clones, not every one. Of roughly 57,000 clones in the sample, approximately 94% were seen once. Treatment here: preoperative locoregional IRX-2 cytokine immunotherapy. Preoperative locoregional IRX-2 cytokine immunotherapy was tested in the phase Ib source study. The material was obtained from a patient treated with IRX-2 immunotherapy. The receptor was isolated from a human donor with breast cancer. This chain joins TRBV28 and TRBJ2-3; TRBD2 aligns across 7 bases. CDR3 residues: CASSLEGGYTDTQYF. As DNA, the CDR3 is TGTGCCAGCAGTTTGGAGGGAGGGTACACAGATACGCAGTATTTT.